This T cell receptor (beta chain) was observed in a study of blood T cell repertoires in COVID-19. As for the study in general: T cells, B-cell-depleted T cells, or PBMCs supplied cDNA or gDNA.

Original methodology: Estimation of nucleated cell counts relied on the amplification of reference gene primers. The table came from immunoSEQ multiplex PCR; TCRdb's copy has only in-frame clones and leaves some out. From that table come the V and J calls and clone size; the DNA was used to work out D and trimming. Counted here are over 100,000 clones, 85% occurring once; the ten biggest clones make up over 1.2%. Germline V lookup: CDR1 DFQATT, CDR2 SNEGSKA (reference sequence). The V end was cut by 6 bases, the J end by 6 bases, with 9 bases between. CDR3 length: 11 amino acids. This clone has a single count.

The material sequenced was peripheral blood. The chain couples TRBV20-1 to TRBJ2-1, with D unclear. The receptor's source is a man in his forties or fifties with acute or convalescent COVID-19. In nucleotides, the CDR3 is TGCAGTGCCCCCAGGCTCAATGAGCAGTTCTTC. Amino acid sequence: CSAPRLNEQFF.